This paragraph covers one T cell receptor (beta chain) sequence. The antigen is not known. The record originates from a study of molecular identifiers for immune sequencing clone quantification. Whole-study results and caveats: Sharing of a barcode by identical TCR molecules could cause highly expanded clone sizes to be underestimated. Clones above 20 RNA copies held over 98% of effector molecules, under 1% in naive cells.

CDR1 and CDR2 from the germline V gene are MNHEY and SMNVEV (reference sequence). The CDR3 totals 15 residues. V gave up 5 bases and J gave up 0 bases, with 11 bases separating them. As CD8+CD4-CCR7+CD45RA+ cells, naive CD8 T cells were sorted. Each CDR3 protein gets one entry after TCRdb re-called the PCR reads with MiXCR. The data contain approximately 670,000 distinct CDR3 sequences, about 20% of them singletons. What was sequenced was naive CD8+ T cells from blood, with Jurkat cell RNA spiked in. This sample's subset: FACS-sorted CD8+CD4-CCR7+CD45RA+ naive T cells. The rearrangement joins TRBV27 to TRBJ1-3; D not certain. This clonotype was sampled from a human donor in good health. Some libraries in this study had Jurkat cell RNA spiked in. CDR3 nucleotides: TGTGCCAGCAGTCTTACCCCTTACTCTGGAAACACCATATATTTT. Its protein product is CASSLTPYSGNTIYF.